This TCR beta chain was retrieved from a study of cytomegalovirus exposure and HLA in healthy donors. The overall study: The approximately 120 validation repertoires were reported in a later analysis to have been generated on the same platform as the approximately 700 first-cohort repertoires.

This clone was seen just once. Its antigen remains unknown. General study points: The authors enumerated around 150 TCR beta chains as linked to cytomegalovirus. Published work reported that the classifier diagnosed cytomegalovirus status with high specificity and sensitivity.

Sequenced by immunoSEQ multiplex PCR; TCRdb stores in-frame clones only, minus some. Seen here are more than 120,000 clones, about 91% observed once, and the top ten hold roughly 4.5%. The TCR originated in a young man in good health and CMV-seropositive. What was sequenced was PBMCs.

CDR3 sequence (DNA): TGTGCTAGTGGCCCCCAGGGGGTTGGGACCCAGTACTTC. This translates into CASGPQGVGTQYF. This sequence joins TRBV12-5 and TRBJ2-5; 7 bases align to TRBD1. Trimming cost V 6 bases and J 7 bases; bases outside gene matches: 8. The CDR3 extends over 13 amino acids. Germline CDR1 is LGHNT and CDR2 is FRNRAP. Complete variable domain (other parts from reference TRBV12-5 and TRBJ2-5): DARVTQTPRHKVTEMGQEVTMRCQPILGHNTVFWYRQTMMQGLELLAYFRNRAPLDDSGMPKDRFSAEMPDATLATLKIQPSEPRDSAVYFCASGPQGVGTQYFGPGTRLLVL.